This T cell receptor (beta chain) appears in the sequencing data of a study of radiotherapy plus CTLA-4 blockade in lung cancer. Profiling relied on immunoSEQ multiplex PCR, and the TCRdb table lists in-frame clones only, not all of them. The table includes tens of thousands of clones, roughly 86% detected once. The germline V and J ends were trimmed by 2 bases and 2 bases, with 6 bases remaining between them. CDR3 length: 13 residues. Germline V gene sequence: CDR1 MNHEY, CDR2 SMNVEV (reference sequence). This clonotype was obtained from a human donor with non-small cell lung cancer that progressed on radiotherapy plus ipilimumab. The sample in question was peripheral blood, obtained from a patient treated with radiotherapy plus ipilimumab. The chain employs TRBV27 and TRBJ1-1; D is uncertain. For the CDR3, the DNA is TGTGCCAGCAGTTTAGGCAGCAACACTGAAGCTTTCTTT. Translating gives CASSLGSNTEAFF.